Presented here are 17 T cell receptor beta chains from one specimen sequenced in a study of blood T cell repertoires in COVID-19. The data were produced by immunoSEQ multiplex PCR, yet TCRdb's version contains in-frame clones alone and is incomplete. The sample has fewer than 110,000 clones, 87% seen once. The sequenced material came from peripheral blood. The receptor source for this set is a man between 45 and 60 years old in a cohort sampled during active COVID-19.

CDR3 loop: CASSQRQGVTGELFF. CDR3 nucleotide sequence: TGTGCCAGCAGCCAACGGCAGGGGGTCACCGGGGAGCTGTTTTTT. The V call is TRBV3-1 (or the pseudogene TRBV3-2), the J call TRBJ2-2, with 7 bases that match TRBD1. V shed 2 bases, J shed 4 bases, and the junction held 4 bases outside the gene matches. CDR1 LGHDT and CDR2 YNNKEL come from the germline V gene (reference sequence). The CDR3 contains 15 residues.

The rearrangement uses TRBV6-5 and TRBJ1-6; TRBD1 is a possible D gene (6 bases). The CDR3 covers 11 residues. Germline V gene lookup returns CDR1 MNHEY and CDR2 SVGAGI. Trimming cost V 8 bases and J 7 bases, with 6 bases left between them. CDR3 loop: CASGGNSPLHF. CDR3 bases: TGTGCCAGCGGGGGCAATTCACCCCTCCACTTT.

This sequence joins TRBV4-2 and TRBJ2-3; 7 bases are a match to TRBD2. CDR1 LGHNA and CDR2 YNFKEQ come from the germline V gene. This CDR3 is built from 17 residues. Losses at the gene ends were 2 bases for V and 3 bases for J; bases not matched to a gene: 11. Here the CDR3 reads CASSQSLRERGTDTQYF. The CDR3 DNA sequence: TGTGCCAGCAGCCAATCCCTCCGGGAGCGGGGTACAGATACGCAGTATTTT.

The sample holds one count of this clone. The chain recombines TRBV11-3 with TRBJ2-2, with 9 bases lining up with TRBD1. The CDR3 loop spans 15 amino acids. J was trimmed by 7 bases and V by 5 bases; bases with no gene match: 8. Germline CDR1 SGHNT, CDR2 YENEEA. The CDR3 nucleotides are TGTGCCAGCAGCCACCCGGGACAGGGAGACGGGGAGCTGTTTTTT. It yields the protein CASSHPGQGDGELFF.

A single count supports this clone. The J gene is TRBJ1-1, the V gene TRBV6-5; a weak D match, TRBD1 (5 bases). Germline lookup yields CDR1 MNHEY and CDR2 SVGAGI. The V end lost 2 bases, the J end lost 5 bases, and 18 bases lay between the germline ends. The CDR3 loop spans 16 amino acids. The CDR3 DNA is TGTGCCAGCAGTTACCGACACTTCGGGGGAAGAACTGAAGCTTTCTTT. Translated, it gives CASSYRHFGGRTEAFF.

The CDR3 nucleotides are TGTGCCAGCAGAGACCAGGGGGCGCGGGGCTCGGGGAATCAAGAGACCCAGTACTTC. Translating it yields CASRDQGARGSGNQETQYF. This chain joins TRBV2 and TRBJ2-5; 8 positions agree with TRBD1. The CDR3 contains 19 residues. J gave up 2 bases and V 6 bases, and 20 bases lay outside the gene matches. CDR1 and CDR2 from the germline V gene are SNHLY and FYNNEI.

The chain joins TRBV7-9 to TRBJ2-5, with D possibly TRBD1 on 5 matching bases. Looked up from germline, CDR1 is SEHNR and CDR2 is FQNEAQ (reference sequence). The CDR3 loop spans 14 amino acids. Trimming removed 5 bases at V and 5 bases at J, with 15 bases between. The chain's CDR3 is CASSVQGWGETQYF. DNA for the CDR3: TGTGCCAGCAGCGTTCAGGGATGGGGCGAGACCCAGTACTTC.

The rearrangement uses TRBV20-1 and TRBJ2-4; 14 positions match TRBD2. This CDR3 has 15 amino acids. From germline, CDR1 is DFQATT and CDR2 SNEGSKA (reference sequence). Germline trimming cut 3 bases from V and 6 bases from J; bases unmatched to any gene: 4. The DNA of the CDR3 is TGCAGTGCTAGTAGGGGACTAGCGGGGGTAAACATTCAGTACTTC. It encodes CSASRGLAGVNIQYF.

J is TRBJ2-1 and V is TRBV27; D is ambiguous. The CDR3 consists of 13 residues. Germline CDR1 reads MNHEY; CDR2 reads SMNVEV (reference sequence). The V end was cut by 4 bases, the J end by 10 bases, with 14 bases between. The CDR3 loop reads CASSYDNRAEQFF. The CDR3 nucleotides are TGTGCCAGCAGTTATGACAACCGCGCCGAGCAGTTCTTC.

The CDR3: CASSATGGAYEQYF. In nucleotides, the CDR3 is TGTGCCAGCAGCGCGACAGGGGGAGCCTACGAGCAGTACTTC. V is TRBV7-2 and J is TRBJ2-7; 9 bases align to TRBD1. The length of the CDR3 is 14 residues. Germline loops: CDR1 SGHTA, CDR2 FQGNSA. With V trimmed by 5 bases and J by 2 bases, 4 bases remained unmatched.

The chain uses TRBV6-5 and TRBJ2-1, with 8 bases aligning to TRBD1. The CDR3 length is 13 residues. Trimming took 7 bases from V and 2 from J; bases not matched to a gene: 1. Per the germline V gene, CDR1 is MNHEY and CDR2 is SVGAGI. Here the CDR3 DNA reads TGTGCCAGCACAGGGGGCACCTACAATGAGCAGTTCTTC. Translating it yields CASTGGTYNEQFF.

This clone came up once. J is TRBJ2-2 and V is TRBV7-9; no clear D gene. Germline CDR1 is SEHNR and CDR2 is FQNEAQ (reference sequence). The CDR3 covers 13 residues. Trimming shortened V by 2 bases and J by 6 bases, and 7 bases separated the two germline ends. This CDR3 is CASSLLAAGELFF. The CDR3 nucleotides are TGTGCCAGCAGCTTACTGGCGGCCGGGGAGCTGTTTTTT.

V and J are TRBV9 and TRBJ1-5, with 8 bases matching TRBD1. This CDR3 comprises 15 residues. Germline V gives CDR1 SGDLS, CDR2 YYNGEE. J gave up 7 bases and V 4 bases, and 10 bases lay outside the gene matches. The CDR3 DNA follows: TGTGCCAGCAGCACCGGACAGGGCCGGCAGCAGCCCCAGCATTTT. Translating it yields CASSTGQGRQQPQHF.

V usage is TRBV6-4 and J usage is TRBJ1-6, with 7 bases that match TRBD1. Looked up from germline, CDR1 is MRHNA and CDR2 is SNTAGT. With V trimmed by 10 bases and J by 3 bases, 3 bases remained unmatched. This CDR3 contains 13 residues. The chain's CDR3 is CATDRDYNSPLHF. The CDR3 coding sequence is TGTGCCACTGACAGGGACTATAATTCACCCCTCCACTTT.

This clone appeared a single time. The chain couples TRBV5-1 to TRBJ2-5; a possible D gene is TRBD2 (6 bases). The V gene's germline CDR1 is SGHRS and CDR2 YFSETQ. V lost 4 bases and J lost 7, with 8 bases in between. The CDR3 extends over 11 amino acids. In DNA, the CDR3 is TGCGCCAGCAGCCAGGAGGGGACCCAGTACTTC. Its translation is CASSQEGTQYF.

This clone was counted a single time. The rearrangement joins TRBV28 to TRBJ2-7, with D possibly matching TRBD1 (5 bases). This CDR3 region has 14 residues. Germline values: CDR1 MDHEN, CDR2 SYDVKM. V lost 9 bases to trimming and J lost 3 bases, with 18 bases between them. The CDR3 region has the DNA TGTGCCAGTACCCAGGGCCCCGGTAGCTACGAGCAGTACGTC. Its protein is CASTQGPGSYEQYV.

The CDR3 DNA is TGCGCCAGCAGCCAAGCCTTCCAGGGTGCCCCTGAAGCTTTCTTT. This gives the protein CASSQAFQGAPEAFF. The chain joins TRBV4-1 to TRBJ1-1, with D perhaps TRBD1 (5 bases). V shed 1 base and J shed 6 bases, with 15 bases lying between them. The CDR3 is 15 amino acids. Germline assignment: CDR1 MGHRA and CDR2 YSYEKL.